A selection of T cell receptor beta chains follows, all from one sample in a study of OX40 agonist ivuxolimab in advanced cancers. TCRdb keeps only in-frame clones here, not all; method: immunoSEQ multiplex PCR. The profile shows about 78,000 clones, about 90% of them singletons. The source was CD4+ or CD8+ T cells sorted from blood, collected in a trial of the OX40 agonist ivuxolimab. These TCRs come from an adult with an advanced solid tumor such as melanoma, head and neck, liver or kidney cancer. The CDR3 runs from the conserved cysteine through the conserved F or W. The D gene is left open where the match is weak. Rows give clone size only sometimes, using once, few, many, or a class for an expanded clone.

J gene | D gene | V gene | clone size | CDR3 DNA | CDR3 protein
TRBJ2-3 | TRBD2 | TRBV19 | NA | TGTGCCAGTAGTCTAGCGGGCATCACAGATACGCAGTATTTT | CASSLAGITDTQYF
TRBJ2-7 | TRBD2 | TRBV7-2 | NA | TGTGCCAGCAGCAGTTCCGGGACTAGAGAAGGCTACGAGCAGTACTTC | CASSSSGTREGYEQYF
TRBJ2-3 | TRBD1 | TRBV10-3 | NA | TGTGCCATCAGTGAGCCTAACAGGGGGGAAGATACGCAGTATTTT | CAISEPNRGEDTQYF
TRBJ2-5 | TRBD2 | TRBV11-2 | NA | TGTGCCAGCAGCATAACTAGCGGGGGGGTCCAAGAGACCCAGTACTTC | CASSITSGGVQETQYF
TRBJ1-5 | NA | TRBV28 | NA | TGTGCCAGCAGCATCCGAGTCGTCAATCAGCCCCAGCATTTT | CASSIRVVNQPQHF
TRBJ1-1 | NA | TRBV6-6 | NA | TGTGCCAGCAGTTACTTGTCACGGGGGGACACTGAAGCTTTCTTT | CASSYLSRGDTEAFF
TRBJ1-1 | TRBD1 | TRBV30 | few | TGTGCCTGGAGGGGGACAGTGTTCAAGGAAGCTTTCTTT | CAWRGTVFKEAFF
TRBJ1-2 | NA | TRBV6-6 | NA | TGTGCCGCCCGGGATGGGGGTCGGGGCTACACCTTC | CAARDGGRGYTF
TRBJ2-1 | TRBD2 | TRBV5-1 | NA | TGCGCCAGCACCGATCCTAGCGGGAGTGCCAATGAGCAGTTCTTC | CASTDPSGSANEQFF
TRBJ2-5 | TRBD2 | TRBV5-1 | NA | TGCGCCAGCAGCTTTACCGGGACTAGGGGAGAGACCCAGTACTTC | CASSFTGTRGETQYF